This T cell receptor beta chain was sequenced during a study of PD-1 blockade in classical Hodgkin lymphoma. General study findings and limits: In newly diagnosed patients, baseline TCR diversity was reportedly below that of healthy donors.

Produced via immunoSEQ multiplex PCR; TCRdb's table is partial and in-frame only. The repertoire holds some 21,000 clones, with 94% as singletons. Regarding time point: newly diagnosed, previously untreated cHL patient sample. Newly diagnosed, untreated classical Hodgkin lymphoma PBMCs provided comparison. This clone was seen once. What it binds is unknown. Sequencing was done on a sample of peripheral blood mononuclear cells (PBMCs). The clonotype comes from a human donor with classical Hodgkin lymphoma.

The DNA of the CDR3 is TGTGCCATCAGTGATGGGGCAGCTCCGTATAACCTGAACACTGAAGCTTTCTTT. Its translation: CAISDGAAPYNLNTEAFF. V usage is TRBV10-3 and J usage is TRBJ1-1; TRBD1 is a possible D gene (5 bases). The CDR3 consists of 18 residues. Trimming removed 3 bases from V and 0 bases from J, with 20 bases in between. Germline loops: CDR1 ENHRY, CDR2 SYGVKD.